The 29 T cell receptor beta chains reported below all come from one sample, sequenced in a study of OX40 agonist ivuxolimab in advanced cancers. Generated by immunoSEQ multiplex PCR, the TCRdb table keeps only in-frame clones and is missing some. Here the sample spans roughly 77,000 clones, more than 65% being singletons. The specimen comprised CD4+ or CD8+ T cells sorted from blood, sampled in a trial of the OX40 agonist ivuxolimab. These receptors all stem from an adult with an advanced solid tumor such as melanoma, head and neck, liver or kidney cancer.

In DNA, the CDR3 is TGTGCCAGCAGCTTAGGTGGCTTTGCGGCCCAGTACTTC. Protein sequence: CASSLGGFAAQYF. This chain uses TRBV7-8 with TRBJ2-5; D is ambiguous. The CDR3 runs to 13 residues. V was pared by 1 base and J by 9 bases, with 12 bases between. Germline-derived CDR1 and CDR2 are SGHVS and FQNEAQ.

V is TRBV29-1 and J is TRBJ1-2; D call uncertain. CDR3 length equals 12 residues. The ends were cut back, 3 bases at V and 6 bases at J, with 11 bases in the middle. Per the germline V gene, CDR1 is SQVTM and CDR2 is ANQGSEA. This CDR3 is CSVDPAVNGYTF. CDR3 nucleotide sequence: TGCAGCGTTGATCCGGCAGTTAATGGCTACACCTTC.

The CDR3 DNA is TGTGCCAGCAGTTTAGCAGGGGGCCTTGGAAACACCATATATTTT. Residues: CASSLAGGLGNTIYF. The chain employs TRBV28 and TRBJ1-3; 8 positions match TRBD1. Trimming cost V 2 bases and J 3 bases; bases outside gene matches: 3. Germline V gene lookup returns CDR1 MDHEN and CDR2 SYDVKM. CDR3 length: 15 amino acids.

The CDR3 sequence is CAWGGANEQYF. CDR3 in DNA: TGTGCCTGGGGAGGGGCGAACGAGCAGTACTTC. The chain links TRBV30 to TRBJ2-7, with a weak D call TRBD2 (6 bases). V shed 5 bases and J shed 5 bases, with 10 bases lying between them. The germline CDR1 and CDR2 sequences are GTSNPN and SVGIG (reference sequence). This CDR3 is 11 amino acids long.

This chain uses TRBV5-4 with TRBJ1-1; a possible D gene is TRBD1 (5 bases). CDR1 and CDR2 (germline): SGHNT, YYREEE (reference sequence). Between the trimmed V and J ends, which lost 4 bases and 0 bases, there was a span of 10 bases. The CDR3 is made up of 14 amino acids. CDR3 residues: CASSQRQMNTEAFF. For the CDR3, the DNA is TGTGCCAGCAGCCAGAGACAGATGAACACTGAAGCTTTCTTT.

V usage is TRBV5-4 and J usage is TRBJ1-5, with D hard to call. In germline, CDR1 is SGHNT, CDR2 YYREEE (reference sequence). CDR3 length: 16 amino acids. V lost 2 bases and J 4 bases, leaving 16 bases between the germline ends. Written as DNA, the CDR3 is TGTGCCAGCAGCTTTAATCCTTCCTTGGGGAATCAGCCCCAGCATTTT. Translating it yields CASSFNPSLGNQPQHF.

This rearrangement joins TRBV4-1 to TRBJ2-2; TRBD1 is a possible D gene (6 bases). The CDR3 length is 14 residues. V gave up 0 bases and J gave up 9 bases, with 11 bases separating them. CDR1 and CDR2 (germline): MGHRA, YSYEKL. CDR3 nucleotides: TGCGCCAGCAGCCAAGATATACAGGGTCGGGAGCTGTTTTTT. It specifies CASSQDIQGRELFF.

This clone occurred a few times. The chain carries TRBV7-9 and TRBJ2-7; perhaps TRBD1 as D (5 bases). The CDR3 has 14 amino acids. Germline V CDR1 and CDR2: SEHNR, FQNEAQ (reference sequence). V lost 4 bases and J 4 bases, leaving 14 bases between the germline ends. CDR3 nucleotides: TGTGCCAGCAGCTCACAGGCCGGGTGGTACGAGCAGTACTTC. This translates into CASSSQAGWYEQYF.

The chain recombines TRBV7-3 with TRBJ2-2; D possibly corresponds to TRBD1 (6 bases). Trimming removed 5 bases from V and 1 base from J, with 11 bases in between. The V gene's germline CDR1 is SGHTA and CDR2 FQGTGA. The length of the CDR3 is 15 residues. In nucleotides, the CDR3 is TGTGCCAGCAGCCGGACAGCCCTGAACACCGGGGAGCTGTTTTTT. The encoded protein is CASSRTALNTGELFF.

This chain uses TRBV7-2 with TRBJ2-1; 7 bases are shared with TRBD2. CDR3 size: 15 residues. The germline gives CDR1 SGHTA, CDR2 FQGNSA. After removal of 5 bases from V and 9 bases from J, the junction contained 13 bases not matched to a gene. CDR3 nucleotide sequence: TGTGCCAGCAGCCTACTAGCGAATATGGTCAGTGAGCAGTTCTTC. It translates to CASSLLANMVSEQFF.

The rearrangement links TRBV7-9 to TRBJ1-2; D might be TRBD1 (6 bases). Trimming left V 5 bases short and J 7 bases short, with 17 bases between. Germline assignment: CDR1 SEHNR and CDR2 FQNEAQ (reference sequence). The CDR3 contains 14 residues. This CDR3 is CASSILNTGFGYTF. The CDR3 DNA follows: TGTGCCAGCAGCATACTAAACACAGGGTTTGGCTACACCTTC. Supplemented by reference TRBV7-9 and TRBJ1-2, the full variable domain reads DTGVSQNPRHKITKRGQNVTFRCDPISEHNRLYWYRQTLGQGPEFLTYFQNEAQLEKSRLLSDRFSAERPKGSFSTLEIQRTEQGDSAMYLCASSILNTGFGYTFGSGTRLTVV.

The chain is built from TRBV18 and TRBJ2-2; tentative D call: TRBD1 (5 bases). This CDR3 spans 13 amino acids. Trimming shortened V by 3 bases and J by 6 bases, and 8 bases separated the two germline ends. The germline V gene encodes CDR1 KGHSH and CDR2 LQKENI. CDR3 bases: TGTGCCAGCTCACCCAGGGAACCCGGGGAGCTGTTTTTT. It codes for CASSPREPGELFF.

The V gene is TRBV7-2, the J gene TRBJ1-1; TRBD1 agrees at 9 bases. There are 17 residues in the CDR3. Losses at the gene ends were 4 bases for V and 6 bases for J; bases not matched to a gene: 15. The germline V gene encodes CDR1 SGHTA and CDR2 FQGNSA. CDR3 nucleotides: TGTGCCAGCAGCTCTTCACAGGGGGCGCAAATTCCTGCTGAAGCTTTCTTT. Protein product: CASSSSQGAQIPAEAFF.

This clone was observed a handful of times. The chain couples TRBV5-6 to TRBJ2-5; TRBD2 matches 11 bases. The CDR3 has 15 amino acids. The germline gives CDR1 SGHDT, CDR2 YYEEEE. The V and J ends lost 1 base and 5 bases, in that order; junction bases with no gene match: 4. In nucleotides, the CDR3 is TGTGCCAGCAGCTTGATAGCGGGGGGGCGGGAGACCCAGTACTTC. Encoded protein: CASSLIAGGRETQYF.

DNA of the CDR3: TGTGCCAGCAGCCCTTCCTACGGGACAGGGCAAGGGGCCAACGTCCTGACTTTC. It codes for CASSPSYGTGQGANVLTF. The chain recombines TRBV5-8 with TRBJ2-6; 9 positions match TRBD1. Per the germline V gene, CDR1 is SGHTS and CDR2 is YDEGEE. Trimming removed 4 bases from V and 4 bases from J; junction bases left unmatched: 12. This CDR3 is 18 amino acids long.

The J gene is TRBJ2-7, the V gene TRBV6-5, with 10 bases that match TRBD2. Trimming took 0 bases from V and 4 from J; bases not matched to a gene: 6. The CDR3 spans 16 residues. Germline loops: CDR1 MNHEY, CDR2 SVGAGI. The CDR3 loop reads CASSYSGTSAQYEQYF. In DNA form, the CDR3 reads TGTGCCAGCAGTTACTCAGGGACTAGCGCCCAATACGAGCAGTACTTC.

J is TRBJ1-2 and V is TRBV30; D remains unclear. This CDR3 is built from 13 residues. The V end lost 3 bases, the J end lost 7 bases, and 15 bases lay between the germline ends. Germline V gene lookup returns CDR1 GTSNPN and CDR2 SVGIG (reference sequence). In DNA form, the CDR3 reads TGTGCCTGGAGAGAAAATATAATGTCTGGCTACACCTTC. It yields the protein CAWRENIMSGYTF. Based on the CDR3 plus reference TRBV30 and TRBJ1-2, the full variable domain is SQTIHQWPATLVQPVGSPLSLECTVEGTSNPNLYWYRQAAGRGLQLLFYSVGIGQISSEVPQNLSASRPQDRQFILSSKKLLLSDSGFYLCAWRENIMSGYTFGSGTRLTVV.

The chain carries TRBV29-1 and TRBJ1-2; TRBD1 is a possible D gene (6 bases). The V end was cut by 3 bases, the J end by 6 bases, with 26 bases between. The germline V gene encodes CDR1 SQVTM and CDR2 ANQGSEA. This CDR3 is 17 amino acids long. CDR3: CSVDPRAPHRDGNGYTF. The CDR3 region has the DNA TGCAGCGTTGACCCCCGGGCCCCACACAGGGATGGGAATGGCTACACCTTC. Combining the CDR3 with reference TRBV29-1 and TRBJ1-2 gives the whole variable domain SAVISQKPSRDICQRGTSLTIQCQVDSQVTMMFWYRQQPGQSLTLIATANQGSEATYESGFVIDKFPISRPNLTFSTLTVSNMSPEDSSIYLCSVDPRAPHRDGNGYTFGSGTRLTVV.

The chain is built from TRBV27 and TRBJ2-7, with D possibly being TRBD2 (6 bases). This CDR3 is built from 15 residues. V was pared by 0 bases and J by 2 bases, with 11 bases between. Germline CDR1 is MNHEY and CDR2 is SMNVEV (reference sequence). CDR3 in DNA: TGTGCCAGCAGTTTATCATGGGGGGAACCCTACGAGCAGTACTTC. Translating it yields CASSLSWGEPYEQYF.

To note about this clone: At the DNA level, this CDR3 is encoded by other sequences in the same sample as well. The chain joins TRBV2 to TRBJ2-1; TRBD2 aligns across 8 bases. The CDR3 extends over 15 amino acids. Trimming cost V 6 bases and J 0 bases; bases outside gene matches: 4. Germline CDR1 and CDR2: SNHLY and FYNNEI. The CDR3 DNA reads TGTGCCAGCAGAGAACGGGGGGGCTCCTACAATGAGCAGTTCTTC. Translated, it gives CASRERGGSYNEQFF.

This sequence joins TRBV29-1 and TRBJ2-5, with 10 bases aligning to TRBD2. From germline, CDR1 is SQVTM and CDR2 ANQGSEA. The CDR3 is 15 residues long. The trim removed 4 bases at V and 0 bases at J, leaving 5 bases unmatched. The CDR3 sequence is CSVGISGGDQETQYF. As DNA, the CDR3 is TGCAGCGTTGGTATAAGCGGGGGGGACCAAGAGACCCAGTACTTC.

The chain links TRBV7-3 to TRBJ2-1, with D perhaps TRBD2 (6 bases). The V and J ends lost 5 bases and 9 bases respectively, with 11 bases between them. This CDR3 region has 12 residues. Germline CDR1 and CDR2: SGHTA and FQGTGA. For the CDR3, the DNA is TGTGCCAGCAGCAGGACCGGGGGTGAGCAGTTCTTC. Residues: CASSRTGGEQFF.

The V gene is TRBV19, the J gene TRBJ1-3; 8 bases map to TRBD1. There are 17 residues in the CDR3. V lost 10 bases to trimming and J lost 0 bases; unmatched junction nucleotides: 14. Germline CDR1 reads LNHDA; CDR2 reads SQIVND (reference sequence). DNA of the CDR3: TGTGCCATTTCGAGGGGGGACAGGCCACTCTCTGGAAACACCATATATTTT. Its protein is CAISRGDRPLSGNTIYF.

Ten or more counts support this clone. This chain joins TRBV7-9 and TRBJ2-7; no firm D call. V was cut by 5 bases and J by 1 base, with 9 bases left in between. The germline gives CDR1 SEHNR, CDR2 FQNEAQ (reference sequence). There are 13 residues in the CDR3. CDR3 amino acids: CASSETVSYEQYF. The CDR3 DNA follows: TGTGCCAGCAGCGAAACAGTTTCCTACGAGCAGTACTTC.

This clone was detected once. The chain has TRBV29-1 and TRBJ2-3; TRBD2 is a possible D gene (6 bases). The CDR3 has 15 residues. The V and J ends lost 4 bases and 1 base respectively, with 15 bases between them. Germline values: CDR1 SQVTM, CDR2 ANQGSEA. The CDR3 DNA reads as TGCAGCGTTGGAGGGGTCGGGGGAGGCACAGATACGCAGTATTTT. It translates to CSVGGVGGGTDTQYF.

The V and J genes are TRBV5-6 and TRBJ1-1; D uncertain. CDR3 length: 14 residues. V gave up 4 bases and J gave up 1 base, with 11 bases separating them. The V gene's germline CDR1 is SGHDT and CDR2 YYEEEE. CDR3: CASSPLTGNTEAFF. The CDR3 DNA reads TGTGCCAGCAGCCCGCTAACGGGGAACACTGAAGCTTTCTTT.

The chain joins TRBV29-1 to TRBJ1-2; 7 bases are a match to TRBD1. Germline CDR1 is SQVTM and CDR2 is ANQGSEA. J was trimmed by 5 bases and V by 6 bases; bases with no gene match: 15. The CDR3 consists of 15 residues. Here the CDR3 DNA reads TGCAGCGTCTTAGGACAGGCCGCCTCCCTATATGGCTACACCTTC. Encoded protein: CSVLGQAASLYGYTF.

This clone was seen only a few times. The chain joins TRBV7-8 to TRBJ1-6; no clear D. Germline V gives CDR1 SGHVS, CDR2 FQNEAQ. V was cut by 5 bases and J by 6 bases, with 8 bases left in between. The CDR3 runs 13 residues. The CDR3 here is CASSADLNSPLHF. CDR3 in DNA: TGTGCCAGCAGCGCGGACCTTAATTCACCCCTCCACTTT. The full variable domain, with the rest looked up from reference TRBV7-8 and TRBJ1-6, is GAGVSQSPRYKVAKRGQDVALRCDPISGHVSLFWYQQALGQGPEFLTYFQNEAQLDKSGLPSDRFFAERPEGSVSTLKIQRTQQEDSAVYLCASSADLNSPLHFGNGTRLTVT.

This clone was picked up a small number of times. The rearrangement links TRBV5-1 to TRBJ2-7; 9 nucleotides line up with TRBD1. With V trimmed by 4 bases and J by 2 bases, 4 bases remained unmatched. Germline assignment: CDR1 SGHRS and CDR2 YFSETQ. CDR3 size: 14 residues. DNA for the CDR3: TGCGCCAGCAGCCGACAGGGGGATACCTACGAGCAGTACTTC. Translated: CASSRQGDTYEQYF. Looking up the rest from reference TRBV5-1 and TRBJ2-7 gives the full variable domain: KAGVTQTPRYLIKTRGQQVTLSCSPISGHRSVSWYQQTPGQGLQFLFEYFSETQRNKGNFPGRFSGRQFSNSRSEMNVSTLELGDSALYLCASSRQGDTYEQYFGPGTRLTVT.